Below are 28 T cell receptor beta chains sequenced from a single sample in a study of regulatory T cells in long-lasting Graves disease. Time point described: newly diagnosed GD, antithyroid drugs for less than 3 months. PBMC-derived RNA was used for the TCR library. Construction of TCR beta libraries relied on iRepertoire HTBI primers and on Arm-PCR targeting CDR3 regions. TCRdb used MiXCR to reprocess the multiplex PCR reads, holding one entry per CDR3 protein. The sample includes about 620,000 distinct CDR3 sequences, roughly 16% of them seen just once. This same sample was also taken into another study, of T cells in Graves' hyperthyroidism and ophthalmopathy.

The specimen comprised peripheral blood mononuclear cells (PBMCs), sampled at new diagnosis, from a patient treated with antithyroid drugs. Every receptor here comes from a woman in her thirties with Graves disease.

The V and J genes are TRBV30 and TRBJ2-2; TRBD2 is a possible D gene (7 bases). Germline V CDR1 and CDR2: GTSNPN, SVGIG (reference sequence). This CDR3 region has 16 residues. V was cut by 1 base and J by 5 bases, with 17 bases left in between. CDR3 region: CAWSGPGGALTGELFF. Written as DNA, the CDR3 is TGTGCCTGGAGTGGCCCGGGGGGCGCGTTGACCGGGGAGCTGTTTTTT.

This clonotype showed up just a few times. The rearrangement joins TRBV7-9 to TRBJ1-4; D unclear. Trimming took off 7 bases at V and 4 bases at J, with 13 bases between the two ends. The CDR3 is 14 amino acids. Germline V CDR1 and CDR2: SEHNR, FQNEAQ (reference sequence). Written as DNA, the CDR3 is TGTGCCAGCACCTCCTCAGCCCATAATGAAAAACTGTTTTTT. This gives the protein CASTSSAHNEKLFF.

Ten or more counts support this clonotype. The chain combines TRBV7-2 with TRBJ2-7; TRBD2 might be the D (6 bases). This CDR3 comprises 16 residues. Trimming took 5 bases from V and 6 from J, leaving 23 bases between them. Germline lookup yields CDR1 SGHTA and CDR2 FQGNSA. The CDR3 DNA reads TGTGCCAGCAGCCGTACAGTGGCGGAGGGCTTTCCCGAGCAGTACTTC. Translation gives CASSRTVAEGFPEQYF.

This clonotype was counted only a few times. This chain uses TRBV5-5 with TRBJ2-1, with TRBD2 matching over 10 bases. The CDR3 sequence is 13 residues long. In germline, CDR1 is SGHKS, CDR2 YYEKEE (reference sequence). After removal of 4 bases from V and 12 bases from J, the junction contained 7 bases not matched to a gene. The CDR3 sequence: CASSPKLAGPQFF. The CDR3 DNA reads TGTGCCAGCAGCCCCAAACTAGCGGGGCCGCAGTTCTTC.

Many counts were recorded for this clonotype. The chain couples TRBV2 to TRBJ1-2, with D maybe TRBD1 (5 bases). This CDR3 has 14 amino acids. The germline CDR1 and CDR2 sequences are SNHLY and FYNNEI. V lost 1 base to trimming and J lost 8 bases, with 14 bases between them. CDR3 nucleotides: TGTGCCAGCAGTGAAGAGGTAGGGGCTAGCGGCTACACCTTC. Its protein product is CASSEEVGASGYTF.

CDR3 in amino acids: CAISGTTNEQFF. CDR3 DNA sequence: TGTGCCATCAGTGGGACCACCAATGAGCAGTTCTTC. The genes are TRBV10-3 and TRBJ2-1; D ambiguous. In germline, CDR1 is ENHRY, CDR2 SYGVKD. V lost 4 bases to trimming and J lost 6 bases, with 7 bases between them. CDR3 length: 12 amino acids.

This clonotype was seen once. The CDR3 DNA reads TGCGCCAGCAGTGAGAGGGGCCGGTTGAACACTGAAGCTTTCTTT. Its protein is CASSERGRLNTEAFF. The gene calls are TRBV10-2 and TRBJ1-1; D is possibly TRBD1 (5 bases). Germline lookup yields CDR1 WSHSY and CDR2 SAAADI. This CDR3 spans 15 amino acids. The V end lost 2 bases, the J end lost 0 bases, and 10 bases lay between the germline ends.

This clonotype was seen many times. The chain carries TRBV18 and TRBJ2-7; D gene ambiguous. The CDR3 is 12 amino acids. Trimming removed 2 bases from V and 3 bases from J, with 5 bases in between. Germline V gene lookup returns CDR1 KGHSH and CDR2 LQKENI. The CDR3 coding sequence is TGTGCCAGCTCACCATTCGACTACGAGCAGTACTTC. Amino acid sequence: CASSPFDYEQYF.

Only a few counts were recorded for this clonotype. The chain carries TRBV24-1 and TRBJ1-2; 11 bases are shared with TRBD1. The CDR3 covers 16 residues. CDR1 is KGHDR, CDR2 SFDVKD, per germline. The V segment lost 2 bases and the J segment 4 bases; nucleotides outside the gene matches: 5. The CDR3 loop is CATSDSPGTGGYGYTF. The CDR3, as DNA: TGTGCCACCAGTGATTCCCCCGGGACAGGGGGCTATGGCTACACCTTC.

This clonotype was seen only a few times. The CDR3, as DNA: TGTGCCAGCAGCTTAGATGGGTCAACCTACGAGCAGTACTTC. Translation: CASSLDGSTYEQYF. The chain uses TRBV7-6 and TRBJ2-7; D not certain. V was clipped by 1 base and J by 2 bases, with 9 bases between them. CDR1 is SGHVS, CDR2 FNYEAQ, per germline. This CDR3 comprises 14 residues.

The chain combines TRBV5-1 with TRBJ2-3, with D hard to call. V was shortened by 0 bases and J by 6 bases, with 11 bases between the two germline ends. CDR3 size: 14 residues. Per germline, CDR1 SGHRS and CDR2 YFSETQ. The CDR3 here is CASSLGRVEDTQYF. CDR3 nucleotide sequence: TGCGCCAGCAGCTTGGGAAGGGTTGAGGATACGCAGTATTTT.

This clonotype was detected ten times or more. The rearrangement links TRBV2 to TRBJ2-7; D call uncertain. Between the trimmed V and J ends, which lost 5 bases and 0 bases, there was a span of 14 bases. The CDR3 consists of 15 residues. Germline CDR1 is SNHLY and CDR2 is FYNNEI. CDR3 nucleotide sequence: TGTGCCAGCAGTCGTATGGGGATAAGCTCCTACGAGCAGTACTTC. Protein product: CASSRMGISSYEQYF.

V usage is TRBV3-1 and J usage is TRBJ1-1; no definite D call. V lost 0 bases and J 4 bases, leaving 15 bases between the germline ends. The germline CDR1 and CDR2 sequences are LGHDT and YNNKEL (reference sequence). The CDR3 spans 16 residues. This chain's CDR3 is CASSQDSVRGSTEAFF. The CDR3 DNA reads as TGTGCCAGCAGCCAAGATAGCGTCCGAGGGAGCACTGAAGCTTTCTTT.

V and J are TRBV6-5 and TRBJ1-1; 9 nucleotides agree with TRBD1. The CDR3 contains 13 residues. Unmatched junction bases numbered 8, after V lost 4 bases and J lost 11 bases. The germline gives CDR1 MNHEY, CDR2 SVGAGI. The CDR3 DNA reads TGTGCCAGCAGTTTTGAGACAGGGGGTATGGCTTTCTTT. Encoded protein: CASSFETGGMAFF.

Note on this clonotype: A clone one base away is much larger, so this may be a read error. This is likely a read error, given that the CDR3 carries no conserved phenylalanine or tryptophan at its end. V usage is TRBV7-2 and J usage is TRBJ2-7, with 8 bases lining up with TRBD1. After removal of 5 bases from V and 5 bases from J, the junction contained 11 bases not matched to a gene. Germline V gene sequence: CDR1 SGHTA, CDR2 FQGNSA. The CDR3 totals 15 residues. The CDR3 region has the DNA TGTGCCAGCAGCCTAGGACAGGGTCGCAAAAACGAGCAGTACCTC. Translating gives CASSLGQGRKNEQYL.

This clonotype was seen at least ten times. The CDR3 here is CASSEAVAGTDTQYF. CDR3 coding DNA: TGTGCCAGCAGTGAAGCGGTAGCGGGCACAGATACGCAGTATTTT. The chain is built from TRBV6-2 or TRBV6-3 and TRBJ2-3; D perhaps matches TRBD2 (6 bases). CDR3 size: 15 residues. V was shortened by 5 bases and J by 1 base, with 13 bases between the two germline ends. Germline CDR1 and CDR2: MNHEY and SVGEGT.

This clonotype has just a few counts. J is TRBJ1-5 and V is TRBV19; the D is unclear. The CDR3 has 13 amino acids. The germline gives CDR1 LNHDA, CDR2 SQIVND (reference sequence). The germline V and J ends were trimmed by 7 bases and 2 bases, with 9 bases remaining between them. CDR3 sequence: CASTITGNQPQHF. Written as DNA, the CDR3 is TGTGCCAGTACCATTACAGGCAATCAGCCCCAGCATTTT.

As for this clonotype: A much larger clonotype is one base distant, so this may be a read error. The chain's CDR3 is CASGWGAGTYEQFF. CDR3 DNA sequence: TGTGCCAGCGGTTGGGGAGCGGGAACCTACGAGCAGTTCTTC. V usage is TRBV7-2 and J usage is TRBJ2-1; TRBD2 matches at 7 bases. Looked up from germline, CDR1 is SGHTA and CDR2 is FQGNSA. The CDR3 is made up of 14 amino acids. V was pared by 8 bases and J by 10 bases, with 14 bases of the junction left unmatched.

Notes on this clonotype: A much larger clone differs from this one at a single base, so this may be a read error. V gene TRBV28 combines with J gene TRBJ2-7, with D perhaps assigned TRBD1 or TRBD2 (5 bases each). The CDR3 has 15 residues. V shed 6 bases and J shed 3 bases, with 18 bases lying between them. Germline V gene lookup returns CDR1 MDHEN and CDR2 SYDVKM. CDR3 loop: CASRPPGTLLYEQYF. Written as DNA, the CDR3 is TGTGCCAGCAGGCCTCCCGGGACCCTTCTCTACGAGCAGTACTTC.

This clonotype was seen a few times. The chain joins TRBV7-9 to TRBJ2-3, with TRBD2 matching 7 bases. The CDR3 contains 17 residues. Germline-derived CDR1 and CDR2 are SEHNR and FQNEAQ (reference sequence). Germline trimming cut 1 base from V and 4 bases from J; bases unmatched to any gene: 11. The CDR3 DNA follows: TGTGCCAGCAGCTTAGATCTCCTGCGGGAGTACGCAGATACGCAGTATTTT. Residues: CASSLDLLREYADTQYF.

This clonotype came up many times. The chain joins TRBV27 to TRBJ1-2; D gene ambiguous. The CDR3 contains 12 residues. V was pared by 2 bases and J by 8 bases, with 9 bases between. CDR1 and CDR2 (germline): MNHEY, SMNVEV (reference sequence). CDR3: CASSLKGNGYTF. DNA for the CDR3: TGTGCCAGCAGTTTAAAAGGGAACGGCTACACCTTC.

The chain combines TRBV5-1 with TRBJ1-4; 9 bases are a match to TRBD1. The CDR3 extends over 14 amino acids. The ends lost 4 bases at V and 10 bases at J; junction bases unmatched: 8. Germline V gives CDR1 SGHRS, CDR2 YFSETQ. CDR3 residues: CASSQGQGVGKLFF. CDR3 sequence (DNA): TGCGCCAGCAGCCAGGGACAGGGTGTGGGAAAACTGTTTTTT.

This clonotype appeared a few times. This chain links TRBV18 with TRBJ1-1; 7 bases match TRBD1. V was pared by 2 bases and J by 2 bases, with 2 bases of the junction left unmatched. The CDR3 has 14 residues. The germline CDR1 and CDR2 sequences are KGHSH and LQKENI. Here the CDR3 reads CASSPTGENTEAFF. The CDR3, as DNA: TGTGCCAGCTCACCAACAGGGGAAAACACTGAAGCTTTCTTT.

This chain uses TRBV19 with TRBJ2-1; 12 positions agree with TRBD2. The CDR3 has 15 amino acids. Unmatched junction bases numbered 4, after V lost 8 bases and J lost 2 bases. CDR1 and CDR2 from the germline V gene are LNHDA and SQIVND (reference sequence). The CDR3: CASRLAGAPYNEQFF. DNA for the CDR3: TGTGCCAGTCGACTAGCGGGAGCACCCTACAATGAGCAGTTCTTC.

This clonotype was picked up many times. The V gene is TRBV20-1, the J gene TRBJ1-4; the D is unclear. CDR3 size: 14 residues. V lost 5 bases, J lost 8 bases, and 18 bases lay in between. In germline, CDR1 is DFQATT, CDR2 SNEGSKA (reference sequence). CDR3 sequence (DNA): TGCAGTGCTTTGGACCCACCTCACAGAGAAAAACTGTTTTTT. It codes for CSALDPPHREKLFF.

This clonotype occurred many times. V gene TRBV20-1 combines with J gene TRBJ1-1; D is perhaps TRBD1 (5 bases). This CDR3 comprises 13 residues. V was shortened by 5 bases and J by 1 base, with 11 bases between the two germline ends. Germline CDR1 DFQATT, CDR2 SNEGSKA (reference sequence). CDR3 nucleotides: TGCAGTGCTCCGGGACGCGGGAACACTGAAGCTTTCTTT. As protein: CSAPGRGNTEAFF.

This chain connects TRBV25-1 to TRBJ1-2; D is ambiguous. This CDR3 has 15 amino acids. The germline V gene has CDR1 MGHDK and CDR2 SYGVNS. V gave up 3 bases and J gave up 4 bases, with 15 bases separating them. CDR3 nucleotide sequence: TGTGCCAGCAGTGATCCCGCCGTCGACCCCTATGGCTACACCTTC. Translation: CASSDPAVDPYGYTF.

This clonotype was seen at least ten times. The chain recombines TRBV20-1 with TRBJ1-5; D gene ambiguous. This CDR3 contains 12 residues. Trimming removed 0 bases at V and 11 bases at J, with 11 bases between. Germline V gene lookup returns CDR1 DFQATT and CDR2 SNEGSKA (reference sequence). CDR3 DNA: TGCAGTGCTAGAGACTCTGCAGCGACCCAGCATTTT. Its translation is CSARDSAATQHF.